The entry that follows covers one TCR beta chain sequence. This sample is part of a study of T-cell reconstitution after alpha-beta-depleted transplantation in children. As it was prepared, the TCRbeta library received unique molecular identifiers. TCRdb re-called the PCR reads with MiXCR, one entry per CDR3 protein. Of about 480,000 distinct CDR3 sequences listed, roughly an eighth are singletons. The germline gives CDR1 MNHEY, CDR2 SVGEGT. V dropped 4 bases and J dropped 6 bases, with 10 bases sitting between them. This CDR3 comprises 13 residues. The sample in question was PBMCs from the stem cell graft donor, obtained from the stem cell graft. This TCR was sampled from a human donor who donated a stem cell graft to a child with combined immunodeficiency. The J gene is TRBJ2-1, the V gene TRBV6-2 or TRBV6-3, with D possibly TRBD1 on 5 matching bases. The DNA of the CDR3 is TGTGCCAGCAGTTCGACAGAGGTCAATGAGCAGTTCTTC. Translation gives CASSSTEVNEQFF.